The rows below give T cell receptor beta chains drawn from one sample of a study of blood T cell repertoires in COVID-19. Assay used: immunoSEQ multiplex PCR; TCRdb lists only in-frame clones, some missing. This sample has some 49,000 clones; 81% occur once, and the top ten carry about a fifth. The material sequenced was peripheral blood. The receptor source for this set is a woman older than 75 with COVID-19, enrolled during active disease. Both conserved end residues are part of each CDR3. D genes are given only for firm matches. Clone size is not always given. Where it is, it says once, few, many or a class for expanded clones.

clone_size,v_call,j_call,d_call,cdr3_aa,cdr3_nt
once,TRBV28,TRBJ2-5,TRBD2,CASSTDRMGGETQYF,TGTGCCAGCAGCACCGACCGAATGGGGGGGGAGACCCAGTACTTC
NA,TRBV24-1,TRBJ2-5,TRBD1,CATSDPRQGIQETQYF,TGTGCCACCAGTGATCCGCGACAGGGGATCCAAGAGACCCAGTACTTC
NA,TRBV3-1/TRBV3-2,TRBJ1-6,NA,CASSRDSPLHF,TGTGCCAGCAGCCGCGATTCACCCCTCCACTTT
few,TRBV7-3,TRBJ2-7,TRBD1,CASSRTGTANEQYF,TGTGCCAGCAGCCGCACCGGGACAGCGAACGAGCAGTACTTC
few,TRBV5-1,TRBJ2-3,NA,CASSFEGTSTDTQYF,TGCGCCAGCAGCTTCGAGGGAACTAGCACAGATACGCAGTATTTT
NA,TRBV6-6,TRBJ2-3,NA,CASSLRQADTQYF,TGTGCCAGCAGTTTGCGACAGGCGGATACGCAGTATTTT
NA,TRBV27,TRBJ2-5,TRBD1,CASTTGGRETQYF,TGTGCCAGCACCACAGGGGGCCGAGAGACCCAGTACTTC
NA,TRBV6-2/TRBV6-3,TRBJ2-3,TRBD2,CASSILAGDTDTQYF,TGTGCCAGCAGCATCCTAGCGGGAGACACAGATACGCAGTATTTT
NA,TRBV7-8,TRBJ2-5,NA,CASSVPGQQETQYF,TGTGCCAGCAGTGTCCCGGGACAACAAGAGACCCAGTACTTC
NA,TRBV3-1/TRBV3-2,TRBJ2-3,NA,CASSQPARDTQYF,TGTGCCAGCAGCCAGCCCGCCCGGGATACGCAGTATTTT
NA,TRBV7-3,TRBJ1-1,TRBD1,CASSFSGTGGTEAFF,TGTGCCAGCAGCTTCTCCGGGACAGGGGGCACTGAAGCTTTCTTT
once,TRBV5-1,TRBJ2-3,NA,CASSTQPSTDTQYF,TGCGCCAGCAGTACACAACCTAGCACAGATACGCAGTATTTT
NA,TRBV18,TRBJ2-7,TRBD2,CASSRGTSGRGYEQYF,TGTGCCAGCTCACGTGGGACTAGCGGGAGGGGCTACGAGCAGTACTTC
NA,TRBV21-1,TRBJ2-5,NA,CASSNLAVSQETQYF,TGTGCCAGCAGCAACTTGGCGGTGAGCCAAGAGACCCAGTACTTC
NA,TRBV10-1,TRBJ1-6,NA,CASNIPFARSSPLHF,TGCGCCAGCAACATCCCCTTCGCTAGGAGTTCACCCCTCCACTTT
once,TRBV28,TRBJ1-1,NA,CASSLLGARTEAFF,TGTGCCAGCAGTTTACTGGGGGCGCGGACTGAAGCTTTCTTT
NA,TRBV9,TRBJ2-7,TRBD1,CASSVVGTGLEQYF,TGTGCCAGCAGCGTAGTAGGGACAGGCCTTGAGCAGTACTTC
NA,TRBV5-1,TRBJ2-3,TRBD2,CASSRQTSGPSTDTQYF,TGCGCCAGCAGCCGTCAAACTAGCGGACCCAGCACAGATACGCAGTATTTT
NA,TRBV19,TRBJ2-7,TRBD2,CADGTSGPSYEQYF,TGTGCAGACGGGACTAGCGGGCCTTCCTACGAGCAGTACTTC
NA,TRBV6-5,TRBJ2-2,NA,CASKQGPGNTGELFF,TGTGCCAGCAAACAAGGTCCGGGGAACACCGGGGAGCTGTTTTTT
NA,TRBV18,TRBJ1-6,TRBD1,CASSPVAGGNSPLHF,TGTGCCAGCTCACCAGTGGCAGGGGGCAATTCACCCCTCCACTTT
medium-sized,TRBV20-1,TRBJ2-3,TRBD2,CSASAGVHSTDTQYF,TGCAGTGCTAGTGCGGGAGTCCACAGCACAGATACGCAGTATTTT
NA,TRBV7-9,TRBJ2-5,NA,CASSGSGTKETQYF,TGTGCCAGCAGCGGATCCGGGACAAAAGAGACCCAGTACTTC
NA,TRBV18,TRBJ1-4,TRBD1,CASSTRDRGEKLFF,TGTGCCAGCTCAACGCGGGACAGGGGTGAAAAACTGTTTTTT
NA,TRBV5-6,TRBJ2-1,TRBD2,CASSLRLAGAIYNEQFF,TGTGCCAGCAGCCTACGACTAGCGGGAGCAATCTACAATGAGCAGTTCTTC
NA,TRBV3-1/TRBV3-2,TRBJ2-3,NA,CASSPTFRADTQYF,TGTGCCAGCAGCCCCACCTTCAGGGCGGATACGCAGTATTTT
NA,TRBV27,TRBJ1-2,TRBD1,CASMRTGTNYGYTF,TGTGCCAGCATGAGGACAGGGACAAACTATGGCTACACCTTC
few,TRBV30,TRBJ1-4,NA,CAWSYAGETNEKLFF,TGTGCCTGGAGTTATGCGGGAGAAACTAATGAAAAACTGTTTTTT
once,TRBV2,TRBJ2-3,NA,CASSVSRTDTQYF,TGTGCCAGCAGTGTAAGCAGGACAGATACGCAGTATTTT
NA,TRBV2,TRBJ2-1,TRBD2,CASSTLSGGINNEQFF,TGTGCCAGCAGTACCCTTAGCGGGGGCATCAACAATGAGCAGTTCTTC
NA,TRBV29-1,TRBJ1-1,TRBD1,CSVETGGMAFF,TGCAGCGTTGAGACAGGGGGCATGGCTTTCTTT
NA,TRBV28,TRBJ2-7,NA,CASSLMWSDEQYF,TGTGCCAGCAGTTTGATGTGGAGTGACGAGCAGTACTTC
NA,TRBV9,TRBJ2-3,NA,CASSVRQRTSTDTQYF,TGTGCCAGCAGCGTACGGCAGCGCACTAGCACAGATACGCAGTATTTT
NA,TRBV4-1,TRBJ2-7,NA,CASSQAGTGYEQYF,TGCGCCAGCAGCCAAGCCGGGACTGGCTACGAGCAGTACTTC
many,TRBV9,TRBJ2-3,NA,CASSVGPGDTQYF,TGTGCCAGCAGCGTTGGGCCAGGGGATACGCAGTATTTT
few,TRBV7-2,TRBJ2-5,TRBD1,CASRLGQGGETQYF,TGTGCCAGCCGATTGGGACAGGGGGGTGAGACCCAGTACTTC
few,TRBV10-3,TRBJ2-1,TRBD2,CAITLTSGGNEQFF,TGTGCCATCACTCTGACTAGCGGGGGGAATGAGCAGTTCTTC